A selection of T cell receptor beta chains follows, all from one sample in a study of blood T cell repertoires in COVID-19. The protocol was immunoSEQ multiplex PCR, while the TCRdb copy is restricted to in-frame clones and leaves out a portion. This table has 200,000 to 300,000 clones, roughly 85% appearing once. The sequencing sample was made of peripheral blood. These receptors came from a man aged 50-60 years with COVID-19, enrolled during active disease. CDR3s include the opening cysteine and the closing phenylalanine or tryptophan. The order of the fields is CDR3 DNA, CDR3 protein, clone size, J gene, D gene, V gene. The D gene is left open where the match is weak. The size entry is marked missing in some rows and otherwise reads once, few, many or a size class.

DNA: TGTGCCAGCAGCGGCGGGGCGGTGGACACTGAAGCTTTCTTT
CDR3: CASSGGAVDTEAFF
size: .
J: TRBJ1-1
D: .
V: TRBV7-8

DNA: TGTGCCAGCAGTTACCTCCGTCAGCCCCAGCATTTT
CDR3: CASSYLRQPQHF
size: .
J: TRBJ1-5
D: .
V: TRBV6-2/TRBV6-3

DNA: TGTGCCTCCACACCGGGAGGGGGCAATCAGCCCCAGCATTTT
CDR3: CASTPGGGNQPQHF
size: .
J: TRBJ1-5
D: .
V: TRBV5-8

DNA: TGTGCCAGCAGTTTGGAGCGGGGAGGGGAGACCCAGTACTTC
CDR3: CASSLERGGETQYF
size: .
J: TRBJ2-5
D: TRBD2
V: TRBV27

DNA: TGCAGCGTTGAAGGTGGCCTAGCGGGGGCTCGGGCCTACAATGAGCAGTTCTTC
CDR3: CSVEGGLAGARAYNEQFF
size: few
J: TRBJ2-1
D: TRBD2
V: TRBV29-1

DNA: TGTGCCAGCAGTGAAGAGCGGGGATACAATGAGCAGTTCTTC
CDR3: CASSEERGYNEQFF
size: .
J: TRBJ2-1
D: TRBD2
V: TRBV2

DNA: TGCAGCGTTGTAAAGGACAAACCGACTGAAGCTTTCTTT
CDR3: CSVVKDKPTEAFF
size: .
J: TRBJ1-1
D: .
V: TRBV29-1

DNA: TGCGCCAGCAGCCAAGATTCCGGGAGGCATCAGCCCCAGCATTTT
CDR3: CASSQDSGRHQPQHF
size: .
J: TRBJ1-5
D: .
V: TRBV4-1

DNA: TGCAGCTCCCGACAGGGCTACTTGGACGAGCAGTACTTC
CDR3: CSSRQGYLDEQYF
size: .
J: TRBJ2-7
D: TRBD1
V: TRBV29-1

DNA: TGTGCCAGCAGCGCGCGACAGGGCACAGATACGCAGTATTTT
CDR3: CASSARQGTDTQYF
size: .
J: TRBJ2-3
D: .
V: TRBV9

DNA: TGTGCCACCAGTACGGCGCGGGGGCCCACCTACGAGCAGTACTTC
CDR3: CATSTARGPTYEQYF
size: .
J: TRBJ2-7
D: .
V: TRBV15

DNA: TGTGCCAGCAGAGTGACAGGGGGTCATCAGCCCCAGCATTTT
CDR3: CASRVTGGHQPQHF
size: .
J: TRBJ1-5
D: TRBD1
V: TRBV6-1

DNA: TGTGCCAGCAGTCTGGTCGGGGGGGGCTACACCTTC
CDR3: CASSLVGGGYTF
size: .
J: TRBJ1-2
D: .
V: TRBV12-3/TRBV12-4

DNA: TGTGCCAGCACCGTGGACAGGGTCGAGACCCAGTACTTC
CDR3: CASTVDRVETQYF
size: .
J: TRBJ2-5
D: TRBD1
V: TRBV2

DNA: TGCGCCAGCAGCCCTGGCCCGGACAGTAATGAAAAACTGTTTTTT
CDR3: CASSPGPDSNEKLFF
size: .
J: TRBJ1-4
D: .
V: TRBV4-1

DNA: TGCAGTGCCAGACAGGAAGAGCAGTTCTTC
CDR3: CSARQEEQFF
size: once
J: TRBJ2-1
D: .
V: TRBV20-1

DNA: TGTGCCAGCAGCCCCGGACAGGGGGCACGCGACGAGCAGTACTTC
CDR3: CASSPGQGARDEQYF
size: .
J: TRBJ2-7
D: TRBD1
V: TRBV7-9

DNA: TGTGCCAGCAGTTTAGGGCCCCGGTCCCGAAGCTCCTATAATTCACCCCTCCACTTT
CDR3: CASSLGPRSRSSYNSPLHF
size: .
J: TRBJ1-6
D: .
V: TRBV28